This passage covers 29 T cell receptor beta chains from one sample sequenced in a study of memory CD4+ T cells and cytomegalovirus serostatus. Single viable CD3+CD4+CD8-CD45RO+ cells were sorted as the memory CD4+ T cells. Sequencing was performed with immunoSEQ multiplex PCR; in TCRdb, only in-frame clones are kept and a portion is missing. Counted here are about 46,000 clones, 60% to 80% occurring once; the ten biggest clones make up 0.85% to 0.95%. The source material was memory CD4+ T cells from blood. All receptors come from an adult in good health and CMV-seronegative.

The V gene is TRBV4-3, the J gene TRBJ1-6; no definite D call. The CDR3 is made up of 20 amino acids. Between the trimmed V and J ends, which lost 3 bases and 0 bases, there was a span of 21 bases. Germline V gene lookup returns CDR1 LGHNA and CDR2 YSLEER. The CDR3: CASSHSGPRTASSYNSPLHF. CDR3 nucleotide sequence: TGCGCCAGCAGCCACTCCGGACCACGGACTGCGAGCTCCTATAATTCACCCCTCCACTTT.

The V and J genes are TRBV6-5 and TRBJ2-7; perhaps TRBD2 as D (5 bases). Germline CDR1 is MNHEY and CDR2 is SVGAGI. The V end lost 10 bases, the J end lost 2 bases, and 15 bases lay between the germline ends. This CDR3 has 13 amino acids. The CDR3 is CATVPDGTYEQYF. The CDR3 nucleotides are TGTGCCACCGTCCCGGACGGGACCTACGAGCAGTACTTC.

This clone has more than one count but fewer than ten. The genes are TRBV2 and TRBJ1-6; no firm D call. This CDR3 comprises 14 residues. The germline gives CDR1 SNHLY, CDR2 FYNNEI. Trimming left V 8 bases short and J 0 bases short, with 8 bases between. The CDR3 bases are TGTGCCAGCGAGGGAAGCTCCTATAATTCACCCCTCCACTTT. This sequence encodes CASEGSSYNSPLHF.

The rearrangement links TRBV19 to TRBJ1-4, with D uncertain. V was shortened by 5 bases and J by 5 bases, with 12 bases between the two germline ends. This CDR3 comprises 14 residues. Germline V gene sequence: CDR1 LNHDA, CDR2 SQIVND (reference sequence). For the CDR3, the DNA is TGTGCCAGTAGTTACCCGGGCCGGAATGAAAAACTGTTTTTT. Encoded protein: CASSYPGRNEKLFF. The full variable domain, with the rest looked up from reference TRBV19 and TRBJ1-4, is DGGITQSPKYLFRKEGQNVTLSCEQNLNHDAMYWYRQDPGQGLRLIYYSQIVNDFQKGDIAEGYSVSREKKESFPLTVTSAQKNPTAFYLCASSYPGRNEKLFFGSGTQLSVL.

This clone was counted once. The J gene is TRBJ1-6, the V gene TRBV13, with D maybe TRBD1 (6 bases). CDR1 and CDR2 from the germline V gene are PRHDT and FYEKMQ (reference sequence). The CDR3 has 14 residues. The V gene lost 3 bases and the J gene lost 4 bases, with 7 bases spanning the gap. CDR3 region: CASSLDSYNSPLHF. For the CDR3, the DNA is TGTGCCAGCAGCTTGGACAGTTATAATTCACCCCTCCACTTT.

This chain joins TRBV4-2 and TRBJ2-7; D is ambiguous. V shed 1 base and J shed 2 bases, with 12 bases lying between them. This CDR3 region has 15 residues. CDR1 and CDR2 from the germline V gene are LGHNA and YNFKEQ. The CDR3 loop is CASSQAAFGAYEQYF. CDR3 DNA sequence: TGTGCCAGCAGCCAAGCGGCCTTTGGGGCCTACGAGCAGTACTTC.

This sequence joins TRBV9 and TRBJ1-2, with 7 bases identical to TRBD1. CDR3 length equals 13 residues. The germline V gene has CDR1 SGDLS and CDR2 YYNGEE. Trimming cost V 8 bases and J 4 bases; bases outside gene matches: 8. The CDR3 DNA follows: TGTGCCAGTAAGGGGGCCGGGACCTATGGCTACACCTTC. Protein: CASKGAGTYGYTF.

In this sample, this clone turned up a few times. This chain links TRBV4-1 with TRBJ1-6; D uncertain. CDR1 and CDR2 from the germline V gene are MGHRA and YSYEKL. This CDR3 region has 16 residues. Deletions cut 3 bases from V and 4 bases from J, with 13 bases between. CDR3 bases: TGCGCCAGCAGCCAGGCGCAGGTCCTTTATAATTCACCCCTCCACTTT. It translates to CASSQAQVLYNSPLHF.

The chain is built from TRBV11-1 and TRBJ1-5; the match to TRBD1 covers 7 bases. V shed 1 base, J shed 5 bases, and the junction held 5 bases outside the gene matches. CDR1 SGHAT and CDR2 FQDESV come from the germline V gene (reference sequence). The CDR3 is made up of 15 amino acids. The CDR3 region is CASSLGDRGDQPQHF. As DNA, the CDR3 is TGTGCCAGCAGCTTAGGGGACAGAGGCGATCAGCCCCAGCATTTT.

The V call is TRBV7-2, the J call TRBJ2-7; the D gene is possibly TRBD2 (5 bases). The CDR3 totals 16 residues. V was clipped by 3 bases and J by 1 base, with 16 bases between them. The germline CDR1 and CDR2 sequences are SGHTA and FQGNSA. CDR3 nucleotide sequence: TGTGCCAGCAGCTTCGCCCGGGATGTAGGGTCCTACGAGCAGTACTTC. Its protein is CASSFARDVGSYEQYF.

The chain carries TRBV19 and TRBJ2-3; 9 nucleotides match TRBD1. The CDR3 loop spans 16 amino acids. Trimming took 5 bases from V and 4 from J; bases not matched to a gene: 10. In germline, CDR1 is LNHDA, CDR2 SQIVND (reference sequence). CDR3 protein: CASSPGTGYGADTQYF. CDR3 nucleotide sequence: TGTGCCAGTAGTCCCGGGACAGGGTACGGGGCAGATACGCAGTATTTT. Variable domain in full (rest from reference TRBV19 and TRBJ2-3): DGGITQSPKYLFRKEGQNVTLSCEQNLNHDAMYWYRQDPGQGLRLIYYSQIVNDFQKGDIAEGYSVSREKKESFPLTVTSAQKNPTAFYLCASSPGTGYGADTQYFGPGTRLTVL.

CDR3 residues: CASSWGRSNQPQHF. CDR3 bases: TGTGCCAGCAGCTGGGGTCGGAGCAATCAGCCCCAGCATTTT. This chain links TRBV5-6 with TRBJ1-5, with no clear D. The V end lost 3 bases, the J end lost 1 base, and 8 bases lay between the germline ends. The CDR3 consists of 14 residues. Germline CDR1 is SGHDT and CDR2 is YYEEEE. The variable domain in full, with the rest retrieved from reference TRBV5-6 and TRBJ1-5, is DAGVTQSPTHLIKTRGQQVTLRCSPKSGHDTVSWYQQALGQGPQFIFQYYEEEERQRGNFPDRFSGHQFPNYSSELNVNALLLGDSALYLCASSWGRSNQPQHFGDGTRLSIL.

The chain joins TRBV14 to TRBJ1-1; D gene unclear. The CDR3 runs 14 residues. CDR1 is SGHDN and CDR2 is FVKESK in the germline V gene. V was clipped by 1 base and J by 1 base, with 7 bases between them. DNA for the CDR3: TGTGCCAGCAGCCAAGGGCCAGAGAACACTGAAGCTTTCTTT. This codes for CASSQGPENTEAFF.

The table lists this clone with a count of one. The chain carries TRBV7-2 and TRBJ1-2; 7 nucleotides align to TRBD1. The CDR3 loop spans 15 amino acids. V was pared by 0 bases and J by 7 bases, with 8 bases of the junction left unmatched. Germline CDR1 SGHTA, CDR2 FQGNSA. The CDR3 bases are TGTGCCAGCAGCTTAGCCCCAGGGGGGCACGCTGGCTACACCTTC. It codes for CASSLAPGGHAGYTF. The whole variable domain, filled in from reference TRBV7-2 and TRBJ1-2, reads GAGVSQSPSNKVTEKGKDVELRCDPISGHTALYWYRQSLGQGLEFLIYFQGNSAPDKSGLPSDRFSAERTGGSVSTLTIQRTQQEDSAVYLCASSLAPGGHAGYTFGSGTRLTVV.

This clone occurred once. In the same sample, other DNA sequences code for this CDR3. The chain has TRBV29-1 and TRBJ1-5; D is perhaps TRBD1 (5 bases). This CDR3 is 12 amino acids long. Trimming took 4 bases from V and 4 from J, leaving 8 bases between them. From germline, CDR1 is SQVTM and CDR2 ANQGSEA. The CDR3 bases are TGCAGCGTTGGGGGCAGTAATCAGCCCCAGCATTTT. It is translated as CSVGGSNQPQHF.

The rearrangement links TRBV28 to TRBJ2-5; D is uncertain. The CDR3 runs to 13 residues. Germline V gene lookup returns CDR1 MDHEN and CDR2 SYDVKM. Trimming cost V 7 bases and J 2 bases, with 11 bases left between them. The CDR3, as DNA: TGTGCCAGCACTGCAGGATCACAAGAGACCCAGTACTTC. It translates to CASTAGSQETQYF. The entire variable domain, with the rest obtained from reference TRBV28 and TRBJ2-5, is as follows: DVKVTQSSRYLVKRTGEKVFLECVQDMDHENMFWYRQDPGLGLRLIYFSYDVKMKEKGDIPEGYSVSREKKERFSLILESASTNQTSMYLCASTAGSQETQYFGPGTRLLVL.

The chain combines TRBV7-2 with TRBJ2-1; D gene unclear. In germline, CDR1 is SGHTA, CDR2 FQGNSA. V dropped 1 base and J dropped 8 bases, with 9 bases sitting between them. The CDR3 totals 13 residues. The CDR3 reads CASSLVRQDEQFF. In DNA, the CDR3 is TGTGCCAGCAGCTTAGTACGGCAGGATGAGCAGTTCTTC.

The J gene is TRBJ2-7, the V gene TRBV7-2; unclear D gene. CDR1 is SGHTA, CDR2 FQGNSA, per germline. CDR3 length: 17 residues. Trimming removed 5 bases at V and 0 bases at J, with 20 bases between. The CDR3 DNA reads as TGTGCCAGCAGCCGAGGAGTGAGCCCCCAGGCCTCCTACGAGCAGTACTTC. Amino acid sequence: CASSRGVSPQASYEQYF.

CDR3 loop: CASSLATRGVGGYTF. CDR3 bases: TGTGCCAGCAGCTTAGCGACACGGGGAGTCGGAGGCTACACCTTC. The genes are TRBV7-6 and TRBJ1-2, with D unclear. The germline V gene encodes CDR1 SGHVS and CDR2 FNYEAQ. Between the trimmed V and J ends, which lost 0 bases and 8 bases, there was a span of 16 bases. This CDR3 is built from 15 residues.

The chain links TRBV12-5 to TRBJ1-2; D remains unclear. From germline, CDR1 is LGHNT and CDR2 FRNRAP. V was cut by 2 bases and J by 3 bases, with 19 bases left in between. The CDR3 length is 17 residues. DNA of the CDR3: TGTGCTAGTGGTTTGTGGGGAGGAGGCGGAGTGGACTATGGCTACACCTTC. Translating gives CASGLWGGGGVDYGYTF.

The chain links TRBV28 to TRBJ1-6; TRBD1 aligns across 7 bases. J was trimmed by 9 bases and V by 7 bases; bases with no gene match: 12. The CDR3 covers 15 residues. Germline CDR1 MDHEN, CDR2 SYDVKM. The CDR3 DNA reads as TGTGCCAGCACCCCCCGGAGAGGGGGCGGTTCACCCCTCCACTTT. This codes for CASTPRRGGGSPLHF.

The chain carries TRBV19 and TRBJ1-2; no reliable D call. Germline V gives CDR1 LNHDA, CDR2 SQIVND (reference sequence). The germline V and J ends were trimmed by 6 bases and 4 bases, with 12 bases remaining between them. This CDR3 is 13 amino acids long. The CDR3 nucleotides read TGTGCCAGTAGGACGCAACTCGGCTATGGCTACACCTTC. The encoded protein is CASRTQLGYGYTF.

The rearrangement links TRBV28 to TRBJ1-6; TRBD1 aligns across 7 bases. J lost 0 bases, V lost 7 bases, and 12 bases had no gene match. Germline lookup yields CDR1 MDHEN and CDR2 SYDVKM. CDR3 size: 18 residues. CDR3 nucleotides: TGTGCCAGCACAGTTCTCTTATCAGGGGGCTCCTATAATTCACCCCTCCACTTT. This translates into CASTVLLSGGSYNSPLHF.

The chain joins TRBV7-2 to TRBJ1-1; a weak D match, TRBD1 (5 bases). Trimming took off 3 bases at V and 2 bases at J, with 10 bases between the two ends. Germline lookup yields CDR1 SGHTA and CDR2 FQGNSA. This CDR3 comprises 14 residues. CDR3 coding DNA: TGTGCCAGCAGCTTTCAGGGTCAAAACACTGAAGCTTTCTTT. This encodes CASSFQGQNTEAFF.

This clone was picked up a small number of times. The CDR3 sequence: CAISEIRDRSKQGYTF. The CDR3 DNA sequence: TGTGCCATCAGTGAGATTCGGGACAGGTCTAAGCAGGGCTACACCTTC. The chain has TRBV10-3 and TRBJ1-2; 8 bases fit TRBD1. V shed 2 bases and J 8 bases; nucleotides not matched to a gene: 13. This CDR3 comprises 16 residues. Per germline, CDR1 ENHRY and CDR2 SYGVKD.

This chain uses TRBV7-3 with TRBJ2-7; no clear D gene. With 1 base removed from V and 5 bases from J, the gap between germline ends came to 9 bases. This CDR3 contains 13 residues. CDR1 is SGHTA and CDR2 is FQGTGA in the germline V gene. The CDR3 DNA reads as TGTGCCAGCAGCTTAAGGCCAGACAACGAGCAGTACTTC. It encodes CASSLRPDNEQYF.

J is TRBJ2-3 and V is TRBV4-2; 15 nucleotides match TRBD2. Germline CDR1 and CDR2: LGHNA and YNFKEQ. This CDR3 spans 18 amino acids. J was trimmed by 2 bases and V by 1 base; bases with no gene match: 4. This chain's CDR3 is CASSQGRTSGGVTDTQYF. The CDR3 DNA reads TGTGCCAGCAGCCAAGGGCGGACTAGCGGGGGGGTCACAGATACGCAGTATTTT.

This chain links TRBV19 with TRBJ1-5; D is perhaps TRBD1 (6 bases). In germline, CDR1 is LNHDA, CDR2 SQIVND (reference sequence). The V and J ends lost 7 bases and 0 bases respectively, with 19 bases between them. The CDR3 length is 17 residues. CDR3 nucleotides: TGTGCCAGTATTGTTTCCCACGACAGGAATAGCAATCAGCCCCAGCATTTT. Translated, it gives CASIVSHDRNSNQPQHF.

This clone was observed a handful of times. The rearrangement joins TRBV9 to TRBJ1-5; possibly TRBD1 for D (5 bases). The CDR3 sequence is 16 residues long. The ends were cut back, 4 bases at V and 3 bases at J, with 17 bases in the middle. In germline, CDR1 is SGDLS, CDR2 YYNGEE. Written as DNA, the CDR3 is TGTGCCAGCAGCAGGGGTGAAGGCTACCCCAATCAGCCCCAGCATTTT. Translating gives CASSRGEGYPNQPQHF. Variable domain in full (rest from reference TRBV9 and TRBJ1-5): DSGVTQTPKHLITATGQRVTLRCSPRSGDLSVYWYQQSLDQGLQFLIQYYNGEERAKGNILERFSAQQFPDLHSELNLSSLELGDSALYFCASSRGEGYPNQPQHFGDGTRLSIL.